This TCR beta chain was found in a study of molecular identifiers for immune sequencing clone quantification. TCRdb analysed the PCR reads with MiXCR anew, one entry per CDR3 protein. Of over 70,000 distinct CDR3 sequences listed, 20% to 25% are singletons. Naive CD8 T cells were sorted, and the gate applied was CD8+CD4-CCR7+CD45RA+. The CDR3 sequence is 18 residues long. Trimming removed 2 bases from V and 3 bases from J, with 21 bases in between. CDR1 is MGHRA, CDR2 YSYEKL, per germline. The specimen sequenced was naive CD8+ T cells from blood, with Jurkat cell RNA spiked in. As for subset: FACS-sorted CD8+CD4-CCR7+CD45RA+ naive T cells. V and J are TRBV4-1 and TRBJ2-3; tentative D call: TRBD2 (5 bases). The sequence came from a human donor in good health. Some libraries in this study had Jurkat cell RNA spiked in. The CDR3 sequence: CASSQRVLREPGTDTQYF. Written as DNA, the CDR3 is TGCGCCAGCAGCCAACGAGTTCTCCGGGAACCGGGTACAGATACGCAGTATTTT.